This is a list of T cell receptor beta chains from one sample in a study of response to subunit inactivated influenza vaccine. One entry per CDR3 protein, called by TCRdb with MiXCR from the RT-PCR reads. The table lists more than 400,000 distinct CDR3 sequences, 6% to 9% of them singletons, with around 14% in the top ten. Specimen: PBMCs from blood, collected about 23 months after vaccination. Every receptor here comes from a man in his fifties or sixties who received an inactivated influenza vaccine. Both conserved end residues are part of each CDR3. Fields, in order: CDR3 DNA, CDR3 protein, D gene, CDR3 length, V gene, clone size, J gene. A D gene is named only where the DNA matches it firmly. A row's size may be missing; if present it is once, few, many or a size class.

cdr3_nt: TGTGCCAGCAGCTTCTCGTCAGGGGCGCGGGGCAATGAGCAGTTCTTC
cdr3_aa: CASSFSSGARGNEQFF
d_call: NA
cdr3_length: 16
v_call: TRBV11-2
clone_size: NA
j_call: TRBJ2-1

cdr3_nt: TGTGCCAGCAAACTCCCCGAGGCCGGGGAGCTGTTTTTT
cdr3_aa: CASKLPEAGELFF
d_call: NA
cdr3_length: 13
v_call: TRBV28
clone_size: few
j_call: TRBJ2-2

cdr3_nt: TGTGCCACTAGGAAGGGGGCCCAAGAGACCCAGTACTTC
cdr3_aa: CATRKGAQETQYF
d_call: TRBD1
cdr3_length: 13
v_call: TRBV15
clone_size: once
j_call: TRBJ2-5

cdr3_nt: TGTGCCACCAGTACCCGGGACAGTGTCACCGGGGAGCTGTTTTTT
cdr3_aa: CATSTRDSVTGELFF
d_call: TRBD1
cdr3_length: 15
v_call: TRBV24-1
clone_size: many
j_call: TRBJ2-2

cdr3_nt: TGTGCCAGCAGCTTAGAGCGGACAGGGACCGGCTACACCTTC
cdr3_aa: CASSLERTGTGYTF
d_call: TRBD1
cdr3_length: 14
v_call: TRBV11-2
clone_size: many
j_call: TRBJ1-2

cdr3_nt: TGTGCCAGCAGCAAGCGGGAGGCGTGGTTCTTC
cdr3_aa: CASSKREAWFF
d_call: TRBD2
cdr3_length: 11
v_call: TRBV28
clone_size: many
j_call: TRBJ2-1

cdr3_nt: TGTGCCAGCAGCCCCGTACTACGCTCTGGAAACACCATATATTTT
cdr3_aa: CASSPVLRSGNTIYF
d_call: NA
cdr3_length: 15
v_call: TRBV28
clone_size: many
j_call: TRBJ1-3

cdr3_nt: TGCAGTGCTAGAGAGATAACCGGGGTTGGGACTGAAGCTTTCTTT
cdr3_aa: CSAREITGVGTEAFF
d_call: NA
cdr3_length: 15
v_call: TRBV20-1
clone_size: many
j_call: TRBJ1-1

cdr3_nt: TGTGCCAGCAGTTATCCCCGTGGAATGGCGTCCTACGAGCAGTACTTC
cdr3_aa: CASSYPRGMASYEQYF
d_call: NA
cdr3_length: 16
v_call: TRBV28
clone_size: many
j_call: TRBJ2-7

cdr3_nt: TGTGCCAGCAGGACAGGGATAAGTGGCTACACCTTC
cdr3_aa: CASRTGISGYTF
d_call: TRBD1
cdr3_length: 12
v_call: TRBV25-1
clone_size: few
j_call: TRBJ1-2

cdr3_nt: TGTGCCAGCAGTAAGGGACAGTCGGTCCCTGGCTACACCTTC
cdr3_aa: CASSKGQSVPGYTF
d_call: TRBD1
cdr3_length: 14
v_call: TRBV12-3/TRBV12-4
clone_size: many
j_call: TRBJ1-2

cdr3_nt: TGTGCCAGCAGCAAAAGTAGGGTTAGCTATGGCTACACCTTC
cdr3_aa: CASSKSRVSYGYTF
d_call: NA
cdr3_length: 14
v_call: TRBV21-1
clone_size: few
j_call: TRBJ1-2

cdr3_nt: TGTGCCAGCAGTGATCAGGCCAGCAATCAGCCCCAGCATTTT
cdr3_aa: CASSDQASNQPQHF
d_call: NA
cdr3_length: 14
v_call: TRBV2
clone_size: NA
j_call: TRBJ1-5

cdr3_nt: TGCGCCAGCAGCTTGGTCGCTAGCGGGAGGGCCGGTGAGACCCAGTACTTC
cdr3_aa: CASSLVASGRAGETQYF
d_call: TRBD2
cdr3_length: 17
v_call: TRBV5-1
clone_size: few
j_call: TRBJ2-5

cdr3_nt: TGTGCCAGCAGCCAAGACAGGGGGCGGACCGGGGAGCTGTTTTTT
cdr3_aa: CASSQDRGRTGELFF
d_call: TRBD1
cdr3_length: 15
v_call: TRBV4-2
clone_size: many
j_call: TRBJ2-2

cdr3_nt: TGTGCCACCAGTGATGCTAGCGGTGGCCCCTCCTCCTACGAGCAGTACTTC
cdr3_aa: CATSDASGGPSSYEQYF
d_call: TRBD2
cdr3_length: 17
v_call: TRBV24-1
clone_size: many
j_call: TRBJ2-7

cdr3_nt: TGTGCCAGCAGTCCGACAGGGCTTGAGCAGTACTTC
cdr3_aa: CASSPTGLEQYF
d_call: TRBD1
cdr3_length: 12
v_call: TRBV28
clone_size: few
j_call: TRBJ2-7

cdr3_nt: TGTGCCAGCAGTTTAAGCGGGAGGTCCGAGCAGTACTTC
cdr3_aa: CASSLSGRSEQYF
d_call: TRBD2
cdr3_length: 13
v_call: TRBV27
clone_size: many
j_call: TRBJ2-7

cdr3_nt: TGTGCCAGCAGCAAGGGTAGCGGGAGAGGAGAGACCCAGTACTTC
cdr3_aa: CASSKGSGRGETQYF
d_call: NA
cdr3_length: 15
v_call: TRBV21-1
clone_size: many
j_call: TRBJ2-5

cdr3_nt: TGTGCCATCAGTGAAACGGATGGCTACACCTTC
cdr3_aa: CAISETDGYTF
d_call: NA
cdr3_length: 11
v_call: TRBV10-3
clone_size: few
j_call: TRBJ1-2

cdr3_nt: TGTGCCAGCAGCCAAGAAATCAACACCGGGGAGCTGTTTTTT
cdr3_aa: CASSQEINTGELFF
d_call: NA
cdr3_length: 14
v_call: TRBV14
clone_size: many
j_call: TRBJ2-2

cdr3_nt: TGCAGTGCGTCGCGGGGTTATCCCTACGAGCAGTACTTC
cdr3_aa: CSASRGYPYEQYF
d_call: NA
cdr3_length: 13
v_call: TRBV20-1
clone_size: few
j_call: TRBJ2-7

cdr3_nt: TGTGCCAGCAGCCAAGCTGGGGCTGCAGAGACCCAGTACTTC
cdr3_aa: CASSQAGAAETQYF
d_call: NA
cdr3_length: 14
v_call: TRBV3-1
clone_size: few
j_call: TRBJ2-5

cdr3_nt: TGCAGTGCTAGCGGGAGGAACACCGGGGAGCTGTTTTTT
cdr3_aa: CSASGRNTGELFF
d_call: NA
cdr3_length: 13
v_call: TRBV20-1
clone_size: few
j_call: TRBJ2-2

cdr3_nt: TGTGCCAGCAGCCCCTACGGGACTAGCGATAATGAGCAGTTCTTC
cdr3_aa: CASSPYGTSDNEQFF
d_call: TRBD2
cdr3_length: 15
v_call: TRBV7-2
clone_size: many
j_call: TRBJ2-1

cdr3_nt: TGTGCCAGCAGCTTTGCAGGAGGGGATTCACCCCTCCACTTT
cdr3_aa: CASSFAGGDSPLHF
d_call: NA
cdr3_length: 14
v_call: TRBV12-3/TRBV12-4
clone_size: NA
j_call: TRBJ1-6

cdr3_nt: TGTGCCAGCTCACCACCGGTTGGCAGGTCGTCATCCTACGAGCAGTACTTC
cdr3_aa: CASSPPVGRSSSYEQYF
d_call: NA
cdr3_length: 17
v_call: TRBV18
clone_size: many
j_call: TRBJ2-7

cdr3_nt: TGCAGTGCCGAGGCACGGGACTCCCTCTACGAGCAGTACTTC
cdr3_aa: CSAEARDSLYEQYF
d_call: NA
cdr3_length: 14
v_call: TRBV20-1
clone_size: NA
j_call: TRBJ2-7

cdr3_nt: TGCGCCAGCAGCTTGGGAGGACAGCTTAACTATGGCTACACCTTC
cdr3_aa: CASSLGGQLNYGYTF
d_call: NA
cdr3_length: 15
v_call: TRBV5-1
clone_size: NA
j_call: TRBJ1-2

cdr3_nt: TGTGCCAGCAGTGAAACAGGGTTCGACAATCAGCCCCAGCATTTT
cdr3_aa: CASSETGFDNQPQHF
d_call: NA
cdr3_length: 15
v_call: TRBV25-1
clone_size: few
j_call: TRBJ1-5

cdr3_nt: TGTGCCAGCAGCCCCCCGGGGGATGGCTACACCTTC
cdr3_aa: CASSPPGDGYTF
d_call: NA
cdr3_length: 12
v_call: TRBV7-9
clone_size: many
j_call: TRBJ1-2

cdr3_nt: TGCAGTGCTAGTCTCCCTCTAACAGATACGCAGTATTTT
cdr3_aa: CSASLPLTDTQYF
d_call: NA
cdr3_length: 13
v_call: TRBV20-1
clone_size: many
j_call: TRBJ2-3

cdr3_nt: TGTGCCACCAGCAGAGATGGGGGGACAGGGAGCTCCTACGAGCAGTACTTC
cdr3_aa: CATSRDGGTGSSYEQYF
d_call: TRBD1
cdr3_length: 17
v_call: TRBV15
clone_size: many
j_call: TRBJ2-7

cdr3_nt: TGCGCCAGCAGCTTATTCGACAGGGATGGCTACACCTTC
cdr3_aa: CASSLFDRDGYTF
d_call: TRBD1
cdr3_length: 13
v_call: TRBV5-1
clone_size: NA
j_call: TRBJ1-2

cdr3_nt: TGCGCCAGCAGCTTGGGACAGTACAATGAGCAGTTCTTC
cdr3_aa: CASSLGQYNEQFF
d_call: NA
cdr3_length: 13
v_call: TRBV5-1
clone_size: many
j_call: TRBJ2-1

cdr3_nt: TGTGCCAGCAGCCCCCGTGCCGGGACAGGGATGGGCGAGCAGTACTTC
cdr3_aa: CASSPRAGTGMGEQYF
d_call: TRBD1
cdr3_length: 16
v_call: TRBV7-6
clone_size: NA
j_call: TRBJ2-7

cdr3_nt: TGTGCCAGCAGCTTAATTGCTCTCTCCTACGAGCAGTACTTC
cdr3_aa: CASSLIALSYEQYF
d_call: NA
cdr3_length: 14
v_call: TRBV7-2
clone_size: many
j_call: TRBJ2-7

cdr3_nt: TGCAGTGCTCTCGGACTTAACAATGAGCAGTTCTTC
cdr3_aa: CSALGLNNEQFF
d_call: NA
cdr3_length: 12
v_call: TRBV20-1
clone_size: NA
j_call: TRBJ2-1

cdr3_nt: TGTGCCAGCAGCCCCCAGACTCTGGATACGCAGTATTTT
cdr3_aa: CASSPQTLDTQYF
d_call: NA
cdr3_length: 13
v_call: TRBV11-2
clone_size: many
j_call: TRBJ2-3

cdr3_nt: TGTGCCTGGAGTGTAACGGACAGGGCCAACGAGCAGTACTTC
cdr3_aa: CAWSVTDRANEQYF
d_call: TRBD1
cdr3_length: 14
v_call: TRBV30
clone_size: many
j_call: TRBJ2-7

cdr3_nt: TGTGCCAGCAGCTGGGGTGATAGATCTGGAAACACCATATATTTT
cdr3_aa: CASSWGDRSGNTIYF
d_call: NA
cdr3_length: 15
v_call: TRBV7-9
clone_size: few
j_call: TRBJ1-3

cdr3_nt: TGCGCCAGCAGCTTGTCTTATGCGACTGGGTCTGAAGCTTTCTTT
cdr3_aa: CASSLSYATGSEAFF
d_call: NA
cdr3_length: 15
v_call: TRBV5-1
clone_size: NA
j_call: TRBJ1-1

cdr3_nt: TGCAGTGCTGAAGAAGACAGGGTCACAGATACGCAGTATTTT
cdr3_aa: CSAEEDRVTDTQYF
d_call: TRBD1
cdr3_length: 14
v_call: TRBV20-1
clone_size: many
j_call: TRBJ2-3

cdr3_nt: TGCGCCAGCAGCCCCGACAGGCCTCGGGAGCAGTACTTC
cdr3_aa: CASSPDRPREQYF
d_call: NA
cdr3_length: 13
v_call: TRBV5-1
clone_size: NA
j_call: TRBJ2-7

cdr3_nt: TGCGCCAGCAGCTCGACAGGGGGAGAGACCCAGTACTTC
cdr3_aa: CASSSTGGETQYF
d_call: TRBD1
cdr3_length: 13
v_call: TRBV5-1
clone_size: many
j_call: TRBJ2-5

cdr3_nt: TGCGCCAGCAGGCCCGGCCTCCAATCCTTTAGCTCCTACAATGAGCAGTTCTTC
cdr3_aa: CASRPGLQSFSSYNEQFF
d_call: NA
cdr3_length: 18
v_call: TRBV5-1
clone_size: few
j_call: TRBJ2-1

cdr3_nt: TGTGCCAGCAGAGGCGGGGTTTCCGGGGACGCCGGCTCCTACGAGCAGTACTTC
cdr3_aa: CASRGGVSGDAGSYEQYF
d_call: NA
cdr3_length: 18
v_call: TRBV6-1
clone_size: few
j_call: TRBJ2-7

cdr3_nt: TGTGCCAGCAGCGTAGAGACTAGCGGGTTTTACGAGCAGTACTTC
cdr3_aa: CASSVETSGFYEQYF
d_call: TRBD2
cdr3_length: 15
v_call: TRBV9
clone_size: many
j_call: TRBJ2-7

cdr3_nt: TGCAGCGTTGAAGATGGTCCCATGAAGGGCACCGGGGAGCTGTTTTTT
cdr3_aa: CSVEDGPMKGTGELFF
d_call: NA
cdr3_length: 16
v_call: TRBV29-1
clone_size: NA
j_call: TRBJ2-2

cdr3_nt: TGCGCCAGCAGCTTTCGTGGACAGCCTGAGAACACCATATATTTT
cdr3_aa: CASSFRGQPENTIYF
d_call: NA
cdr3_length: 15
v_call: TRBV5-1
clone_size: NA
j_call: TRBJ1-3

cdr3_nt: TGTGCCAGCAGCGTAGTAGAGGGGGCGCCCCTCCACTTT
cdr3_aa: CASSVVEGAPLHF
d_call: TRBD1
cdr3_length: 13
v_call: TRBV9
clone_size: few
j_call: TRBJ1-6